Sequencing of this T cell receptor (beta chain) was carried out in a study of T cells in Graves' hyperthyroidism and ophthalmopathy. Across the study: At initial diagnosis, before any treatment had begun, peripheral blood was obtained. Study results and limitations: The blood repertoire included most of the expanded thyroid clonotypes above 0.001. Ophthalmopathy onset followed model prediction by a median approximately six months.

This CDR3 is 15 amino acids long. Trimming pared 3 bases from V and 4 bases from J, leaving 13 bases between. TCR beta CDR3 regions were amplified from RNA transcripts. Primed by the HTBI set, a first-round RT-PCR was run on the TCR CDR3. TCRdb fed the multiplex PCR reads into MiXCR, producing one record per CDR3 protein. Of approximately 520,000 distinct CDR3 sequences in the sample, around 24% were seen once. This clonotype has at least ten counts. Its antigen is unidentified. The TCR originated in a woman younger than 45 with Graves' ophthalmopathy. Material: blood. The chain couples TRBV12-3 or TRBV12-4 to TRBJ1-5, with D perhaps TRBD1 (6 bases). CDR3 nucleotides: TGTGCCAGCAGTTTCCGGGGGCCGAGGAATCAGCCCCAGCATTTT. This gives the protein CASSFRGPRNQPQHF.